This T cell receptor (beta chain) emerged from a study of identical twins. One entry per CDR3 protein results from TCRdb running MiXCR on the 5' RACE reads. Among a few hundred thousand distinct CDR3 sequences, 18% were seen once, and the ten largest hold less than 15%. The CDR3 length is 13 residues. The germline V and J ends were trimmed by 6 bases and 11 bases, with 19 bases remaining between them. The germline CDR1 and CDR2 sequences are MGHDK and SYGVNS. The table lists this clonotype with many counts. The sequencing input was naive T cells sorted from blood. The genes are TRBV25-1 and TRBJ1-1; D is unclear. This TCR was recovered from a man aged 45 to 65 in good health. The CDR3 coding sequence is TGTGCCAGCAGCCCCGCAAACCCTTACGGCGCTTTCTTT. Translated, it gives CASSPANPYGAFF. The full variable domain, its missing parts supplied by reference TRBV25-1 and TRBJ1-1, is EADIYQTPRYLVIGTGKKITLECSQTMGHDKMYWYQQDPGMELHLIHYSYGVNSTEKGDLSSESTVSRIRTEHFPLTLESARPSHTSQYLCASSPANPYGAFFGQGTRLTVV.